Listed below are T cell receptor beta chains from one sample, sequenced in a study of blood T cell repertoires in COVID-19. Sequencing used immunoSEQ multiplex PCR; TCRdb keeps in-frame clones, though not all of them. This sample has over 150,000 clones; about 90% occur once, and the top ten carry 0.5% to 0.6%. Source material: peripheral blood. These receptors originate from a man between 45 and 60 years old with acute or convalescent COVID-19. Each CDR3 is given with its conserved first and last residue. The D gene is left open where the match is weak. Clone size is not always given. Where it is, it says once, few, many or a class for expanded clones.

CDR3 DNA,CDR3 protein,J gene,clone size,D gene,V gene
TGTGCCAGTACCTCACAGGGGTATCAGCCCCAGCATTTT,CASTSQGYQPQHF,TRBJ1-5,.,TRBD1,TRBV19
TGTGCCAGCGGTGATGCTAGCGGGAGTGGCACAGATACGCAGTATTTT,CASGDASGSGTDTQYF,TRBJ2-3,.,TRBD2,TRBV28
TGTGCCTGGAGTGTACAGGGCGGAAGAACCGGGGAGCTGTTTTTT,CAWSVQGGRTGELFF,TRBJ2-2,.,.,TRBV30
TGTGCCAGCAGTTACTCCTACGACTACAATGAGCAGTTCTTC,CASSYSYDYNEQFF,TRBJ2-1,.,.,TRBV6-5
TGTGCCAGTGTCGCGGGACTCTCGAACACCGGGGAGCTGTTTTTT,CASVAGLSNTGELFF,TRBJ2-2,.,.,TRBV19
TGTGCCAGCAGTTTAGGGACTAGCAAAGGCAATGAGCAGTTCTTC,CASSLGTSKGNEQFF,TRBJ2-1,.,TRBD2,TRBV27
TGTGCCATCATTGGGACAGGGGACTACAATGAGCAGTTCTTC,CAIIGTGDYNEQFF,TRBJ2-1,once,TRBD1,TRBV10-3
TGTGCCAGCAGTTACAGCGGGCGCGATGAAAAACTGTTTTTT,CASSYSGRDEKLFF,TRBJ1-4,.,.,TRBV6-5
TGTGCCAGCAGTTACGGGACAGGGAGAGGAAACACCATATATTTT,CASSYGTGRGNTIYF,TRBJ1-3,.,TRBD1,TRBV6-5
TGTGCCAGCAGCCAAGAGCGGGACTCAGAGCAGTTCTTC,CASSQERDSEQFF,TRBJ2-1,.,.,TRBV4-2
TGCGCCAGCAGCCCCTCCCGGTCGTGGGATACGCAGTATTTT,CASSPSRSWDTQYF,TRBJ2-3,.,.,TRBV4-3
TGTGCCAGCAGCTTCCCCTCAGCGGGTCCATCCTACAATGAGCAGTTCTTC,CASSFPSAGPSYNEQFF,TRBJ2-1,.,.,TRBV11-2
TGTGCCAGCAGTGAATGGTCGCGGGGGACTAACTATGGCTACACCTTC,CASSEWSRGTNYGYTF,TRBJ1-2,.,.,TRBV2
TGTGCCAGCAGTTTAGGGCAGATCAATCAGCCCCAGCATTTT,CASSLGQINQPQHF,TRBJ1-5,.,.,TRBV28
TGTGCCTGGATAGCCCCGGGTGTAGGCAATGAAAAACTGTTTTTT,CAWIAPGVGNEKLFF,TRBJ1-4,.,.,TRBV30
TGCGCCAGCAGCCAAGATCTACGGACCCAGTACTTC,CASSQDLRTQYF,TRBJ2-5,.,.,TRBV4-1
TGTGCCAGCTCACAACGACGGGACAGGAGCACAGATACGCAGTATTTT,CASSQRRDRSTDTQYF,TRBJ2-3,.,TRBD1,TRBV18
TGTGCCAGCAGCTTAGAGGGACAGGCGAATCAGCCCCAGCATTTT,CASSLEGQANQPQHF,TRBJ1-5,.,TRBD1,TRBV7-2
TGTGCCAGTAGCTCCGCCCCTAGCGGACACGGTTGGGATACGCAGTATTTT,CASSSAPSGHGWDTQYF,TRBJ2-3,.,TRBD2,TRBV19
TGTGCCAGCAGCTTAGCGGGGCGAACTGAGCAGTACTTC,CASSLAGRTEQYF,TRBJ2-7,.,.,TRBV7-8
TGTGCCAGCAGCGAGGTCGCTGGAAACACCATATATTTT,CASSEVAGNTIYF,TRBJ1-3,few,.,TRBV28
TGTGCCAGTAGTACCCAGGGGGCGGGTAATGAAAAACTGTTTTTT,CASSTQGAGNEKLFF,TRBJ1-4,.,TRBD1,TRBV19
TGTGCCTGGACGCGGGGAGGGACGGAGACCCAGTACTTC,CAWTRGGTETQYF,TRBJ2-5,.,TRBD2,TRBV30
TGTGCCAGTAGCCATGGCAGGATTAACACTGAAGCTTTCTTT,CASSHGRINTEAFF,TRBJ1-1,.,.,TRBV19
TGCGCCAGCAGCCAACGGACAGAATCTCCCTATGGCTACACCTTC,CASSQRTESPYGYTF,TRBJ1-2,.,.,TRBV4-1
TGCGCCAGCAGCCGGGGGAAGGACAGGGGCCGCACAGATACGCAGTATTTT,CASSRGKDRGRTDTQYF,TRBJ2-3,few,TRBD1,TRBV4-1
TGTGCCAGCAGCCTCCCAGGGGCGCAGAAAAGCTACACCTTC,CASSLPGAQKSYTF,TRBJ1-2,.,.,TRBV14
TGTGCCAGCAGTGGACTAGTCAATGAGCAGTTCTTC,CASSGLVNEQFF,TRBJ2-1,.,.,TRBV2
TGTGCCAGCTCACCACCCGGACTACTCCTAGAGACCCAGTACTTC,CASSPPGLLLETQYF,TRBJ2-5,.,.,TRBV18
TGTGCCTGGAGCCGGACATCTGAGTATGAAAAACTGTTTTTT,CAWSRTSEYEKLFF,TRBJ1-4,.,.,TRBV30
TGTGCCAGCAGTTACTCGGGTACGGGACTAGCGTACGAGCAGTACTTC,CASSYSGTGLAYEQYF,TRBJ2-7,.,TRBD2,TRBV6-5
TGTGCCAGCAGACCTGGCGGAGCTACTAATGAAAAACTGTTTTTT,CASRPGGATNEKLFF,TRBJ1-4,.,.,TRBV28
TGTGCCAGCAGCTTACCGACGGACAGCCGAAATGAAAAACTGTTTTTT,CASSLPTDSRNEKLFF,TRBJ1-4,many,.,TRBV7-2
TGTGCCAGCAGCTTTAGGACAGATACATCCTACGAGCAGTACTTC,CASSFRTDTSYEQYF,TRBJ2-7,.,.,TRBV7-9
TGTGCCACCAGCAGGCAGACAGGGGGCGTCGGGGAGCTGTTTTTT,CATSRQTGGVGELFF,TRBJ2-2,once,TRBD1,TRBV15
TGTGCCAGTAGTCGTCAGGGACTAGTGGGTGAGCAGTTCTTC,CASSRQGLVGEQFF,TRBJ2-1,.,TRBD2,TRBV19
TGTGCCAGCAGCCAGAGACTAGCGACGGATACGCAGTATTTT,CASSQRLATDTQYF,TRBJ2-3,.,TRBD2,TRBV11-2
TGTGCCAGCAGCTTAGGGGACAGGGCGAACACTGAAGCTTTCTTT,CASSLGDRANTEAFF,TRBJ1-1,.,TRBD1,TRBV11-2
TGTGCCAGCAGCTTAGGTTGGGGGCGAGTTGCAACTAATGAAAAACTGTTTTTT,CASSLGWGRVATNEKLFF,TRBJ1-4,once,.,TRBV7-2
TGTGCCAGCAGTTTTTACAACGAGCAGTACTTC,CASSFYNEQYF,TRBJ2-7,.,.,TRBV28
TGTGCCAGCAGTTCCGGGACAGGGGGCGCATACAATGAGCAGTTCTTC,CASSSGTGGAYNEQFF,TRBJ2-1,.,TRBD1,TRBV27
TGTGCCAGTGGGGGACAGTCGATGGACACTGAAGCTTTCTTT,CASGGQSMDTEAFF,TRBJ1-1,.,TRBD1,TRBV18
TGTGCCAGCAGTTACTCGACTGGGACAGGGAACAACGAGCAGTACTTC,CASSYSTGTGNNEQYF,TRBJ2-7,.,TRBD1,TRBV6-5
TGTGCCAGTAGTATTACAGGGGCGGCCTACGAGCAGTACTTC,CASSITGAAYEQYF,TRBJ2-7,.,TRBD1,TRBV19
TGTGCCAGCCGAGAACAGGGAGGGACTGAAGCTTTCTTT,CASREQGGTEAFF,TRBJ1-1,.,.,TRBV7-3
TGTGCCAGCAGTCTCAGTGGGAGAAGTACCGGGGAGCTGTTTTTT,CASSLSGRSTGELFF,TRBJ2-2,.,.,TRBV28
TGTGCCATGAAAGAGTTGAACACTGAAGCTTTCTTT,CAMKELNTEAFF,TRBJ1-1,.,.,TRBV10-3
TGTGCCAGCAGCTTATTATCGGTTAGAACCTACAATGAGCAGTTCTTC,CASSLLSVRTYNEQFF,TRBJ2-1,.,.,TRBV13
TGTGCCAGCAGCGTATACGGGCCGGGGAACACCATATATTTT,CASSVYGPGNTIYF,TRBJ1-3,.,.,TRBV9
TGTGCCAGCAGGTCACAGGGACAGAATTCACCCCTCCACTTT,CASRSQGQNSPLHF,TRBJ1-6,.,TRBD1,TRBV28
TGTGCCAGCAGTCCCCCGGGACTAGCGGGGGGGACCCGCACAGATACGCAGTATTTT,CASSPPGLAGGTRTDTQYF,TRBJ2-3,.,TRBD2,TRBV6-2/TRBV6-3
TGTGCCAGCTCACCGCGGGACAGGGCGGGCGAGCAGTACTTC,CASSPRDRAGEQYF,TRBJ2-7,.,TRBD1,TRBV18
TGTGCCAGCAATAAAGCAGACAGGTCGCCCTCCTACGAGCAGTACTTC,CASNKADRSPSYEQYF,TRBJ2-7,.,.,TRBV28
TGCGCCAGCAGCTTGGCCGGAGCAGCCACAGATACGCAGTATTTT,CASSLAGAATDTQYF,TRBJ2-3,.,.,TRBV5-1
TGTGCCAGCATCCCCGGACAGCAAAGTTCACCCCTCCACTTT,CASIPGQQSSPLHF,TRBJ1-6,.,.,TRBV28
TGTGCCAGCTCACCCCCCAGCGGCCAAGAGACCCAGTACTTC,CASSPPSGQETQYF,TRBJ2-5,.,.,TRBV18